This TCR beta chain came from a study of CD8+CD57+ T cells in acquired aplastic anemia. Study-wide background: On average, sorted CD4+ and CD8+ cells gave 3 to 4 ug of DNA.

Germline CDR1 SGHTA, CDR2 FQGTGA. The V gene end was trimmed by 5 bases and the J gene end by 0 bases; junction bases not matched to a gene: 3. This CDR3 region has 14 residues. For CDR3 and TCR beta VDJ profiling, genomic DNA was the template used. Using its own MiXCR run on the reads, TCRdb lists one record per CDR3 protein. The data contain 150,000 to 200,000 distinct CDR3 sequences, around 40% of them seen just once; the ten biggest clones take up 1.1%. The sequence derives from a human donor in good health. The sample comprised sorted CD4+, CD8+, or CD8+CD57+ T cells (not recorded which) from PBMCs. V gene TRBV7-3 combines with J gene TRBJ2-5; TRBD2 aligns across 7 bases. The CDR3 coding sequence is TGTGCCAGCAGCGGTAGCGGGCACCAAGAGACCCAGTACTTC. It specifies CASSGSGHQETQYF.